The clone carrying this TCR beta chain appeared many times. This specimen belongs to a study of early T cells in non-severe SARS-CoV-2 infection. Study-wide context: Sequenced material consisted of bulk RNA (from unsorted whole blood), and chains were unpaired.

There are 13 residues in the CDR3. V was shortened by 3 bases and J by 0 bases, with 9 bases between the two germline ends. Germline loops: CDR1 GTSNPN, CDR2 SVGIG (reference sequence). In the library, individual cDNA molecules carried attached unique molecular identifiers. TCRdb independently ran MiXCR on the 5' RACE reads; one entry per CDR3 protein. The table has 25,000 to 35,000 distinct CDR3 sequences, approximately 5% seen once. This TCR was sampled from an adult who was a healthcare worker with PCR-confirmed SARS-CoV-2 infection or an uninfected control (not recorded which). Sequenced material: whole blood. The chain employs TRBV30 and TRBJ2-7; D may be TRBD2 (5 bases). CDR3 residues: CAWRRTPSYEQYF. The CDR3 DNA reads TGTGCCTGGAGAAGGACTCCCTCCTACGAGCAGTACTTC.